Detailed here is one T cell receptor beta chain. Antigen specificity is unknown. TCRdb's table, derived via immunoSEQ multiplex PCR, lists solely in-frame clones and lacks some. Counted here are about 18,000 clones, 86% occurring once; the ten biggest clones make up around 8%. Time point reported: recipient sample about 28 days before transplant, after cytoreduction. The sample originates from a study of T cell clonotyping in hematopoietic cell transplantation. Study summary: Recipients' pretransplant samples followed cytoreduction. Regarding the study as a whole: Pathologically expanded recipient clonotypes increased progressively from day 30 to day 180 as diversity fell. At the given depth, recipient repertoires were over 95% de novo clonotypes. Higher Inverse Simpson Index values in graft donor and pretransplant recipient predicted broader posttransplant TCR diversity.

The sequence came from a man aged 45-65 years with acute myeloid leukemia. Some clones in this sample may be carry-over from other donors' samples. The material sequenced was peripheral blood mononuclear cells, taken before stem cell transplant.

The CDR3 spells CASSIPGRSYEQYF. The CDR3 bases are TGTGCCAGTAGTATCCCCGGGAGGTCCTACGAGCAGTACTTC. The V call is TRBV19, the J call TRBJ2-7; 7 bases line up with TRBD2. This CDR3 region has 14 residues. Germline V gene sequence: CDR1 LNHDA, CDR2 SQIVND (reference sequence). The J segment lost 1 base and the V segment lost 3 bases, leaving 3 bases of the junction unmatched.